This T cell receptor (beta chain) comes out of a study of spatial heterogeneity in lung cancer. Looking at the study overall: The study found that TCR transcript counts in tumor regions correlated strongly with a matched bulk RNA-seq T cell module score.

Whole-study results and caveats: For tumor T cells, estimated coverage reached only 6% to 7% (alpha) and over 12% (beta). Higher tumor mutation counts went along with higher counts of expanded intratumoral alpha and beta TCRs.

Points on this clonotype: What it binds is not known. This beta chain turned up in a library designed for alpha chains; as an off-target read, its abundance says little.

This CDR3 region has 15 residues. V lost 2 bases, J lost 0 bases, and 8 bases lay in between. Germline V gene sequence: CDR1 SQVTM, CDR2 ANQGSEA. TCRdb used MiXCR to reprocess the 5' RACE reads, holding one entry per CDR3 protein. The sample lists about 7,400 distinct CDR3 sequences; about 14% were seen once. Time point given: sample taken at primary tumor resection. Unsorted whole RNA samples from tumor, nontumor lung or frozen PBMC were sequenced. The TCR was taken from a female donor with early-stage non-small cell lung cancer. The chain uses TRBV29-1 and TRBJ2-6; no firm D call. The sample here was lung tumor tissue, taken at surgery. The CDR3 nucleotides are TGCAGCGTTGAACCGTTCTGCTCTGGGGCCAACGTCCTGACTTTC. As protein: CSVEPFCSGANVLTF.